The 19 T cell receptor beta chains reported below all come from one sample, sequenced in a study of cytomegalovirus exposure and HLA in healthy donors. This PCR relied on a set of 60 Vbeta primers and 13 Jbeta primers. TCRdb keeps only in-frame clones here, not all; method: immunoSEQ multiplex PCR. The sample includes under 200,000 clones, 75% to 90% of them seen just once. Sequencing was carried out using PBMCs. These receptors all come from a male donor in good health and CMV-seronegative.

This clone was found once. CDR3 sequence reads: CASRSDSSYEQYF. The CDR3 DNA follows: TGTGCCAGTAGGTCGGACAGCTCCTACGAGCAGTACTTC. This chain joins TRBV19 and TRBJ2-7; maybe TRBD1 (6 bases). Trimming pared 6 bases from V and 0 bases from J, leaving 9 bases between. There are 13 residues in the CDR3. CDR1 is LNHDA and CDR2 is SQIVND in the germline V gene (reference sequence).

J is TRBJ1-6 and V is TRBV5-1; 8 bases fit TRBD1. Germline V gene sequence: CDR1 SGHRS, CDR2 YFSETQ. The CDR3 runs 15 residues. The trim removed 5 bases at V and 8 bases at J, leaving 9 bases unmatched. DNA for the CDR3: TGCGCCAGCAGAGAAGGGACAGGCCGGGATTCACCCCTCCACTTT. It is translated as CASREGTGRDSPLHF. Combining the CDR3 with reference TRBV5-1 and TRBJ1-6 gives the whole variable domain KAGVTQTPRYLIKTRGQQVTLSCSPISGHRSVSWYQQTPGQGLQFLFEYFSETQRNKGNFPGRFSGRQFSNSRSEMNVSTLELGDSALYLCASREGTGRDSPLHFGNGTRLTVT.

The chain has TRBV5-1 and TRBJ2-1; TRBD1 might be the D (6 bases). The V and J ends lost 5 bases and 3 bases respectively, with 12 bases between them. The CDR3 runs 14 residues. Per the germline V gene, CDR1 is SGHRS and CDR2 is YFSETQ. The CDR3 DNA is TGCGCCAGCAGGTACAGGGCCCACTACAATGAGCAGTTCTTC. Its protein product is CASRYRAHYNEQFF.

The chain has TRBV10-3 and TRBJ2-7; 12 bases are shared with TRBD1. CDR1 ENHRY and CDR2 SYGVKD come from the germline V gene. V shed 8 bases, J shed 2 bases, and the junction held 10 bases outside the gene matches. This CDR3 spans 16 amino acids. This chain's CDR3 is CAIARGTGGDPYEQYF. The DNA of the CDR3 is TGTGCCATCGCACGAGGGACAGGGGGCGATCCCTACGAGCAGTACTTC.

This chain uses TRBV4-1 with TRBJ1-6; 8 positions match TRBD1. CDR1 and CDR2 from the germline V gene are MGHRA and YSYEKL. J was trimmed by 6 bases and V by 1 base; bases with no gene match: 5. This CDR3 has 16 amino acids. CDR3 sequence reads: CASSQVQGAGNSPLHF. The CDR3 DNA reads TGCGCCAGCAGCCAAGTTCAGGGGGCGGGTAATTCACCCCTCCACTTT.

This clone was detected a few times. The rearrangement links TRBV5-1 to TRBJ1-1; D is uncertain. Germline CDR1 SGHRS, CDR2 YFSETQ. V lost 0 bases, J lost 4 bases, and 7 bases lay in between. The CDR3 consists of 13 residues. CDR3 loop: CASSLALSTEAFF. The CDR3 coding sequence is TGCGCCAGCAGCTTGGCCCTGAGCACTGAAGCTTTCTTT. The full variable domain, completed using reference TRBV5-1 and TRBJ1-1, is KAGVTQTPRYLIKTRGQQVTLSCSPISGHRSVSWYQQTPGQGLQFLFEYFSETQRNKGNFPGRFSGRQFSNSRSEMNVSTLELGDSALYLCASSLALSTEAFFGQGTRLTVV.

This clone was seen just once. The chain uses TRBV19 and TRBJ1-5; TRBD1 might be the D (6 bases). The CDR3 is 14 residues long. Trimming shortened V by 6 bases and J by 7 bases, and 16 bases separated the two germline ends. CDR1 LNHDA and CDR2 SQIVND come from the germline V gene (reference sequence). The DNA of the CDR3 is TGTGCCAGTAGCCCAAACAGGGTCGAACAGCCCCAGCATTTT. Amino acid sequence: CASSPNRVEQPQHF.

V is TRBV28 and J is TRBJ1-2, with TRBD1 matching 11 bases. The germline V gene has CDR1 MDHEN and CDR2 SYDVKM. CDR3 length: 16 residues. J lost 8 bases, V lost 3 bases, and 11 bases had no gene match. CDR3 sequence reads: CASSFPPGQGAKGYTF. CDR3 DNA: TGTGCCAGCAGTTTTCCGCCAGGACAGGGGGCTAAGGGCTACACCTTC.

This chain connects TRBV6-5 to TRBJ2-7; 8 bases map to TRBD1. This CDR3 has 16 residues. The trim removed 3 bases at V and 0 bases at J, leaving 7 bases unmatched. Germline lookup yields CDR1 MNHEY and CDR2 SVGAGI. CDR3 nucleotides: TGTGCCAGCAGTTATTACAGGGGGACAAGCTCCTACGAGCAGTACTTC. Protein sequence: CASSYYRGTSSYEQYF.

V and J are TRBV10-1 and TRBJ2-5; a possible D gene is TRBD2 (7 bases). Between the trimmed V and J ends, which lost 3 bases and 4 bases, there was a span of 12 bases. Germline CDR1 reads WNHNN; CDR2 reads SYGVQD (reference sequence). The CDR3 runs 14 residues. The CDR3: CASSDAGEGETQYF. For the CDR3, the DNA is TGCGCCAGCAGTGATGCAGGGGAGGGAGAGACCCAGTACTTC.

The chain joins TRBV7-2 to TRBJ1-1; D possibly corresponds to TRBD1 (6 bases). With 3 bases removed from V and 5 bases from J, the gap between germline ends came to 13 bases. The length of the CDR3 is 14 residues. Germline CDR1 SGHTA, CDR2 FQGNSA. CDR3 nucleotide sequence: TGTGCCAGCAGCTTCCAGGGGTTGAGGACTGAAGCTTTCTTT. The encoded protein is CASSFQGLRTEAFF.

The chain links TRBV5-1 to TRBJ2-7; 8 positions agree with TRBD1. Germline-derived CDR1 and CDR2 are SGHRS and YFSETQ. J was trimmed by 5 bases and V by 4 bases; bases with no gene match: 11. This CDR3 spans 15 amino acids. CDR3 sequence: CASSPPVQGVDEQYF. The CDR3 nucleotides read TGCGCCAGCAGCCCCCCGGTACAGGGGGTGGACGAGCAGTACTTC.

This chain joins TRBV5-6 and TRBJ1-1, with D unclear. V was trimmed by 2 bases and J by 9 bases, leaving 14 bases between them. Germline V lookup: CDR1 SGHDT, CDR2 YYEEEE. The CDR3 is 13 amino acids. The CDR3 DNA is TGTGCCAGCAGCTTAGGACTGCCTACTAAAGCTTTCTTT. Protein product: CASSLGLPTKAFF.

Only one count was recorded for this clone. V and J are TRBV5-1 and TRBJ1-1; D may be TRBD1 (6 bases). The germline V and J ends were trimmed by 0 bases and 3 bases, with 15 bases remaining between them. The CDR3 spans 16 residues. The germline gives CDR1 SGHRS, CDR2 YFSETQ. In DNA form, the CDR3 reads TGCGCCAGCAGCTTGGATGGCGGGGGGCCCCACACTGAAGCTTTCTTT. This translates into CASSLDGGGPHTEAFF. The variable domain in full, completed from reference TRBV5-1 and TRBJ1-1, reads KAGVTQTPRYLIKTRGQQVTLSCSPISGHRSVSWYQQTPGQGLQFLFEYFSETQRNKGNFPGRFSGRQFSNSRSEMNVSTLELGDSALYLCASSLDGGGPHTEAFFGQGTRLTVV.

This sequence joins TRBV6-1 and TRBJ1-5; D possibly corresponds to TRBD1 (5 bases). The CDR3 loop spans 15 amino acids. V was pared by 7 bases and J by 3 bases, with 16 bases between. Germline values: CDR1 MNHNS, CDR2 SASEGT. The CDR3 protein is CASTRAGFDNQPQHF. CDR3 coding DNA: TGTGCCAGCACCCGAGCAGGGTTCGACAATCAGCCCCAGCATTTT.

This chain joins TRBV2 and TRBJ1-5; TRBD1 might be the D (5 bases). With 4 bases removed from V and 7 bases from J, the gap between germline ends came to 14 bases. CDR1 is SNHLY and CDR2 is FYNNEI in the germline V gene. This CDR3 has 14 residues. Here the CDR3 DNA reads TGTGCCAGCAGTGTGGCAGGGTTGGACCAGCCCCAGCATTTT. As protein: CASSVAGLDQPQHF.

This chain uses TRBV9 with TRBJ1-4; the D is unclear. The V end lost 4 bases, the J end lost 8 bases, and 18 bases lay between the germline ends. From germline, CDR1 is SGDLS and CDR2 YYNGEE. CDR3 length: 15 residues. The CDR3 DNA follows: TGTGCCAGCAGCTCCCACCAGGCAGGCGAAGAAAAACTGTTTTTT. It translates to CASSSHQAGEEKLFF.

The chain couples TRBV6-5 to TRBJ2-1; D might be TRBD2 (5 bases). Germline CDR1 is MNHEY and CDR2 is SVGAGI. CDR3 length: 12 amino acids. The germline V and J ends were trimmed by 5 bases and 7 bases, with 9 bases remaining between them. Here the CDR3 reads CASSKRGNEQFF. The DNA of the CDR3 is TGTGCCAGCAGTAAACGGGGAAATGAGCAGTTCTTC.

The V gene is TRBV19, the J gene TRBJ2-5, with unresolved D. Germline CDR1 reads LNHDA; CDR2 reads SQIVND (reference sequence). CDR3 length equals 13 residues. V lost 3 bases and J lost 3, with 8 bases in between. The CDR3: CASSIETEETQYF. The CDR3 region has the DNA TGTGCCAGTAGTATTGAAACGGAAGAGACCCAGTACTTC.